This TCR beta chain originates from a study of CD8 T cells in Susac syndrome. Sequencing of TCR beta was carried out in blood CD8+ and CD4+ T cells. While CD8+ and CD4+ T cells were isolated negatively, TEMRA cells were enriched by FACS. cDNA came from about 0.5 to 1 ug RNA primed by random hexamers. The authors amplified TCR beta CDR3 across 54 Vbeta and 13 Jbeta using immunoSEQ multiplex PCR. TCRdb fed the immunoSEQ multiplex PCR reads into MiXCR, producing one record per CDR3 protein. The sample lists about 200,000 distinct CDR3 sequences, 80% to 95% occurring once. The CDR3 contains 14 residues. The V end was cut by 7 bases, the J end by 4 bases, with 14 bases between.

The source of this sequence is a human donor with multiple sclerosis. Sequenced sample: CD8+ T cells from PBMCs. The chain combines TRBV12-3 or TRBV12-4 with TRBJ1-5; a weak D match, TRBD1 (6 bases). CDR3 residues: CASTQEGVNQPQHF. CDR3 coding DNA: TGTGCCAGCACCCAGGAGGGGGTAAATCAGCCCCAGCATTTT.